This T cell receptor beta chain was captured in a study of T-cell reconstitution after alpha-beta-depleted transplantation in children. General observations from the study: Surviving recipient T cells and thymic progenitors produced the high day-60 TCRbeta diversity seen in some patients. Several hundred expanded graft clones reportedly supplied alpha-beta T cells about two months after transplant. Among T cells one year after transplant, newly produced cells accounted for most counts and diversity.

As for this clonotype: Its antigen is undetermined.

Looked up from germline, CDR1 is LGHNA and CDR2 is YNFKEQ. V was pared by 4 bases and J by 8 bases, with 15 bases between. This CDR3 is built from 14 residues. During its preparation, the TCRbeta library received unique molecular identifiers. TCRdb ran MiXCR on the PCR reads and lists one entry per CDR3 protein. The sample lists about 580,000 distinct CDR3 sequences; 20% to 25% were seen once. This TCR was recovered from a boy under three years old who had a stem cell transplant for acute myeloid leukemia, so the T cells may come from the graft donor. This chain joins TRBV4-2 and TRBJ2-1, with D possibly matching TRBD2 (5 bases). Source: PBMCs, mostly from graft donor cells, taken 360 days after TCRalphabeta/CD19-depleted stem cell transplant. CDR3 amino acids: CASSLRAPTDEQFF. In nucleotides, the CDR3 is TGTGCCAGCAGCCTGCGGGCCCCGACGGATGAGCAGTTCTTC.